The 22 T cell receptor beta chains presented below share a single source sample, sequenced in a study of blood T cells in healthy people across ages. Then a second PCR, running about 6 to 12 cycles, was carried out with a sample-barcoded 5' primer and a J-beta primer mix. TCRdb independently ran MiXCR on the 5' RACE reads; one entry per CDR3 protein. The sample shows about 800,000 distinct CDR3 sequences, roughly 25% of them seen only once. The data also belong to a second study, concerning T cells of mothers and their children.

The sequenced sample was blood. These TCRs come from a boy younger than 18 in good health.

The chain combines TRBV12-3 or TRBV12-4 with TRBJ1-4; D remains unclear. With 3 bases removed from V and 10 bases from J, the gap between germline ends came to 9 bases. The CDR3 length is 12 residues. The CDR3 region has the DNA TGTGCCAGCAGTTTCCCAGCGGGAAAACTGTTTTTT. It encodes CASSFPAGKLFF.

This clonotype occurred many times. J is TRBJ2-3 and V is TRBV29-1; 11 bases align to TRBD2. After removal of 8 bases from V and 4 bases from J, the junction contained 8 bases not matched to a gene. CDR3 size: 14 residues. From germline, CDR1 is SQVTM and CDR2 ANQGSEA. The CDR3 bases are TGCAGCTCCGGAGTAGCGGGGGGGGCAGATACGCAGTATTTT. Its translation is CSSGVAGGADTQYF.

The rearrangement uses TRBV20-1 and TRBJ2-2; a weak D match, TRBD2 (6 bases). Germline V CDR1 and CDR2: DFQATT, SNEGSKA (reference sequence). There are 15 residues in the CDR3. V was trimmed by 1 base and J by 1 base, leaving 10 bases between them. The CDR3 region has the DNA TGCAGTGCTAGAGGAGGGACTCTGAACACCGGGGAGCTGTTTTTT. Its translation: CSARGGTLNTGELFF.

This clonotype was counted only a few times. The chain links TRBV7-2 to TRBJ2-5; D ambiguous. Near its end, the DNA agrees better with TRBJ2-7, so the J call may be wrong. Germline values: CDR1 SGHTA, CDR2 FQGNSA. The CDR3 has 15 amino acids. For the CDR3, the DNA is TGTGCCAGCAGCTTAGACGCCGTGGGGTCCTACGAGCAGTACTTC. This translates into CASSLDAVGSYEQYF.

This rearrangement joins TRBV24-1 to TRBJ2-3; D is possibly TRBD2 (6 bases). The ends were cut back, 8 bases at V and 2 bases at J, with 16 bases in the middle. The germline V gene has CDR1 KGHDR and CDR2 SFDVKD. This CDR3 contains 15 residues. CDR3 nucleotides: TGTGCCACCAATGACCCTTGGACTACCACAGATACGCAGTATTTT. Its protein is CATNDPWTTTDTQYF.

This clonotype was picked up many times. This sequence joins TRBV2 and TRBJ2-5; D is perhaps TRBD1 or TRBD2 (6 bases each). Trimming pared 7 bases from V and 5 bases from J, leaving 11 bases between. In germline, CDR1 is SNHLY, CDR2 FYNNEI. The CDR3 is 12 amino acids. CDR3 sequence: CASTRGLETQYF. CDR3 coding DNA: TGTGCCAGCACTCGGGGGCTGGAGACCCAGTACTTC.

This clonotype was seen many times. The gene calls are TRBV29-1 and TRBJ2-5, with D unresolved. CDR1 is SQVTM and CDR2 is ANQGSEA in the germline V gene. The ends were cut back, 0 bases at V and 6 bases at J, with 5 bases in the middle. The CDR3 is 11 amino acids. The CDR3 DNA reads as TGCAGCGTTGAAGATCTGAAGACCCAGTACTTC. Its protein is CSVEDLKTQYF.

V is TRBV25-1 and J is TRBJ2-1; the match to TRBD1 covers 8 bases. The CDR3 has 12 residues. The germline CDR1 and CDR2 sequences are MGHDK and SYGVNS. Trimming removed 8 bases from V and 6 bases from J; junction bases left unmatched: 3. The CDR3, as DNA: TGTGCCAGCGGACAGGGCTCCAATGAGCAGTTCTTC. This encodes CASGQGSNEQFF.

This clonotype was detected only a few times. The V gene is TRBV4-1, the J gene TRBJ2-1, with 7 bases lining up with TRBD2. CDR1 and CDR2 from the germline V gene are MGHRA and YSYEKL. V gave up 0 bases and J gave up 4 bases; unmatched junction bases: 6. The CDR3 is made up of 16 amino acids. Here the CDR3 reads CASSQDPGGRYNEQFF. DNA of the CDR3: TGCGCCAGCAGCCAAGATCCAGGCGGGAGATACAATGAGCAGTTCTTC.

This clonotype was observed a handful of times. The rearrangement uses TRBV30 and TRBJ2-5, with 9 bases fitting TRBD2. The J call is doubtful: the DNA matches TRBJ2-1 better. The germline gives CDR1 GTSNPN, CDR2 SVGIG (reference sequence). This CDR3 has 15 residues. The CDR3 DNA reads as TGTGCCTGGAGTGTACTGGCGGGGGGGCGTGGGGAGCAGTTCTTC. Amino acid sequence: CAWSVLAGGRGEQFF.

V and J are TRBV20-1 and TRBJ2-2, with D perhaps matching TRBD1 (7 bases). V was shortened by 6 bases and J by 2 bases, with 13 bases between the two germline ends. Germline-derived CDR1 and CDR2 are DFQATT and SNEGSKA (reference sequence). The CDR3 loop spans 14 amino acids. CDR3 protein: CSAEGQTNTGELFF. The CDR3 coding sequence is TGCAGTGCGGAGGGACAGACAAACACCGGGGAGCTGTTTTTT.

This chain uses TRBV14 with TRBJ2-1; TRBD2 aligns across 14 bases. The CDR3 loop spans 17 amino acids. After removal of 0 bases from V and 6 bases from J, the junction contained 4 bases not matched to a gene. From germline, CDR1 is SGHDN and CDR2 FVKESK. DNA of the CDR3: TGTGCCAGCAGCCAAGATATTGGACTAGCGGGGGGCAATGAGCAGTTCTTC. Translated, it gives CASSQDIGLAGGNEQFF.

This clonotype was detected only a few times. The chain couples TRBV4-3 to TRBJ2-3, with 10 bases aligning to TRBD2. This CDR3 has 15 residues. The germline CDR1 and CDR2 sequences are LGHNA and YSLEER. V dropped 4 bases and J dropped 6; count of bases not matched to a gene: 7. The CDR3 spells CASSRGTSDGDTQYF. The DNA of the CDR3 is TGCGCCAGCAGCCGAGGGACTAGCGACGGGGATACGCAGTATTTT.

The chain recombines TRBV27 with TRBJ2-3, with D possibly matching TRBD2 (6 bases). The CDR3 is made up of 15 amino acids. The germline gives CDR1 MNHEY, CDR2 SMNVEV (reference sequence). V gave up 2 bases and J gave up 3 bases, with 12 bases separating them. The CDR3 DNA reads as TGTGCCAGCAGTTTAGGGGGGATAGAAACAGATACGCAGTATTTT. It is translated as CASSLGGIETDTQYF.

This clonotype was picked up a small number of times. The genes are TRBV27 and TRBJ2-7; TRBD1 matches at 8 bases. This CDR3 contains 17 residues. CDR1 is MNHEY, CDR2 SMNVEV, per germline (reference sequence). The trim removed 4 bases at V and 2 bases at J, leaving 13 bases unmatched. In DNA form, the CDR3 reads TGTGCCAGCAGTTACCTAAAGCCGACAGGGGAGACCTACGAGCAGTACTTC. Encoded protein: CASSYLKPTGETYEQYF.

V gene TRBV2 combines with J gene TRBJ2-3; the D gene is possibly TRBD2 (5 bases). The germline V and J ends were trimmed by 6 bases and 4 bases, with 14 bases remaining between them. Germline CDR1 SNHLY, CDR2 FYNNEI. The CDR3 length is 14 residues. CDR3 sequence reads: CASSDNAGPDTQYF. The CDR3 region has the DNA TGTGCCAGCAGCGATAACGCGGGTCCAGATACGCAGTATTTT.

This clonotype has a handful of counts. The rearrangement joins TRBV10-3 to TRBJ2-1; a weak D match, TRBD1 (6 bases). Germline V gene lookup returns CDR1 ENHRY and CDR2 SYGVKD. This CDR3 has 14 residues. Trimming removed 10 bases at V and 4 bases at J, with 17 bases between. The CDR3 nucleotides read TGTGCCACGTACCAAGGACAGAAATACAATGAGCAGTTCTTC. It encodes CATYQGQKYNEQFF.

This chain uses TRBV28 with TRBJ2-1; D is possibly TRBD1 or TRBD2 (5 bases each). CDR3 length equals 15 residues. Germline V CDR1 and CDR2: MDHEN, SYDVKM. Trimming pared 7 bases from V and 7 bases from J, leaving 20 bases between. CDR3 DNA: TGTGCCAGCACCCTAAGGGGAGCCGAAGGTAATGAGCAGTTCTTC. It yields the protein CASTLRGAEGNEQFF.

The chain carries TRBV12-5 and TRBJ2-2; D may be TRBD2 (6 bases). CDR3 length: 17 amino acids. The V end lost 1 base, the J end lost 3 bases, and 15 bases lay between the germline ends. In germline, CDR1 is LGHNT, CDR2 FRNRAP. CDR3 nucleotide sequence: TGTGCTAGTGGTTTGGGGCCCCAACTAGCAGACACCGGGGAGCTGTTTTTT. It codes for CASGLGPQLADTGELFF. Variable domain in full (rest from reference TRBV12-5 and TRBJ2-2): DARVTQTPRHKVTEMGQEVTMRCQPILGHNTVFWYRQTMMQGLELLAYFRNRAPLDDSGMPKDRFSAEMPDATLATLKIQPSEPRDSAVYFCASGLGPQLADTGELFFGEGSRLTVL.

This clonotype has a handful of counts. The chain couples TRBV5-5 to TRBJ2-2; TRBD2 aligns across 11 bases. The CDR3 is 16 residues long. The germline V gene has CDR1 SGHKS and CDR2 YYEKEE (reference sequence). Trimming cost V 1 base and J 7 bases; bases outside gene matches: 6. The CDR3 DNA sequence: TGTGCCAGCAGCTTGTTCGAACTAGCGGGGGTCGGGGAGCTGTTTTTT. It encodes CASSLFELAGVGELFF.

The V and J genes are TRBV4-2 and TRBJ2-1; 7 bases align to TRBD2. This CDR3 has 16 residues. With V trimmed by 0 bases and J by 4 bases, 6 bases remained unmatched. Germline CDR1 and CDR2: LGHNA and YNFKEQ. The CDR3 sequence: CASSQDLGLGYNEQFF. CDR3 coding DNA: TGTGCCAGCAGCCAAGATCTCGGACTAGGGTACAATGAGCAGTTCTTC.

This clonotype was counted a few times. The chain uses TRBV9 and TRBJ2-3; D unresolved. V lost 3 bases and J lost 2, with 10 bases in between. CDR1 SGDLS and CDR2 YYNGEE come from the germline V gene. This CDR3 contains 14 residues. This CDR3 is CASSARAPTDTQYF. In DNA, the CDR3 is TGTGCCAGCAGCGCCCGGGCACCCACAGATACGCAGTATTTT.